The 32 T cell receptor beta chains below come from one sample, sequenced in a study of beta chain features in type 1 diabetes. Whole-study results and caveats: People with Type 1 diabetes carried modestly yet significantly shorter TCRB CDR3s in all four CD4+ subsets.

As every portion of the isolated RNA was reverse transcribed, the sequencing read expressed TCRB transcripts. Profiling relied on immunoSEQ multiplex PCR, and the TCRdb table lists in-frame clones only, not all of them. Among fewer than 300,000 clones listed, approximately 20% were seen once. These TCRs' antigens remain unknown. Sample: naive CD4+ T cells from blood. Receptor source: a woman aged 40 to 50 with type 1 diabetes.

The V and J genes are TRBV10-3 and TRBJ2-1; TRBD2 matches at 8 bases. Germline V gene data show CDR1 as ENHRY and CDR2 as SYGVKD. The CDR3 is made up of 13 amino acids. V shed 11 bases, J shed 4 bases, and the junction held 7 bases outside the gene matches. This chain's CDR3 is CAVSGDPYNEQFF. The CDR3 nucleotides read TGTGCCGTTAGCGGGGATCCTTACAATGAGCAGTTCTTC.

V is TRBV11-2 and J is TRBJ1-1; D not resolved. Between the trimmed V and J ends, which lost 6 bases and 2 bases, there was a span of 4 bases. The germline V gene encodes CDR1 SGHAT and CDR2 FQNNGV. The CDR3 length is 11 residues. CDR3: CASSINTEAFF. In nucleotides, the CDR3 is TGTGCCAGCAGTATAAACACTGAAGCTTTCTTT.

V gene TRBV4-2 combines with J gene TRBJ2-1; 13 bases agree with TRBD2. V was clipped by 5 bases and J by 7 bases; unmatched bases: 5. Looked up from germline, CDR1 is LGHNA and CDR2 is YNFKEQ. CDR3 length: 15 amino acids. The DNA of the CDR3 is TGTGCCAGCAGCTCCACTAGCGGGGGGGCTAATGAGCAGTTCTTC. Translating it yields CASSSTSGGANEQFF.

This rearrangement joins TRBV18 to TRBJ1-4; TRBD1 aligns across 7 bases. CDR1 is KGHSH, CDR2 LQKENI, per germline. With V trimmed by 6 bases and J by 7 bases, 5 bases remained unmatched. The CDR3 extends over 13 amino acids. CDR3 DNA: TGTGCCAGCTCCCGGGGGACAGTTGAAAAACTGTTTTTT. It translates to CASSRGTVEKLFF.

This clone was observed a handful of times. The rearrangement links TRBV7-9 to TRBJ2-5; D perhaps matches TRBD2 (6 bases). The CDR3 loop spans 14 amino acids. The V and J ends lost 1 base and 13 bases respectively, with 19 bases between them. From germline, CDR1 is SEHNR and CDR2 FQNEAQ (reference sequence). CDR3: CASSLGDHRGAAYF. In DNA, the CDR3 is TGTGCCAGCAGCTTAGGCGACCACCGCGGGGCTGCGTACTTC.

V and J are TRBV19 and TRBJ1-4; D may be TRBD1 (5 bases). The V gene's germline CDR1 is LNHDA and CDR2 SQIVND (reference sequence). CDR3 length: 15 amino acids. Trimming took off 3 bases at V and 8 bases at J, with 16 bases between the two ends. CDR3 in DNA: TGTGCCAGTAGTATGCTGGGACGGGAGAGAGAAAAACTGTTTTTT. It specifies CASSMLGREREKLFF.

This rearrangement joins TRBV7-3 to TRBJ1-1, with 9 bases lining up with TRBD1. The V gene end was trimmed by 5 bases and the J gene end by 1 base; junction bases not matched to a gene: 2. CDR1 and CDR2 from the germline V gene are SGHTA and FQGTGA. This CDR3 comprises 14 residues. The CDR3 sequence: CASSLGQGNTEAFF. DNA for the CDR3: TGTGCCAGCAGCCTGGGACAGGGGAACACTGAAGCTTTCTTT. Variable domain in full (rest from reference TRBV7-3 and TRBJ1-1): GAGVSQTPSNKVTEKGKYVELRCDPISGHTALYWYRQSLGQGPEFLIYFQGTGAADDSGLPNDRFFAVRPEGSVSTLKIQRTERGDSAVYLCASSLGQGNTEAFFGQGTRLTVV.

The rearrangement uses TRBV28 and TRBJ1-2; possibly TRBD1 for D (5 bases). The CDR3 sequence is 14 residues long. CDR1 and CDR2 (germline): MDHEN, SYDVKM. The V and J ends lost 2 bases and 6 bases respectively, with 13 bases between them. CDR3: CASSLGSTANGYTF. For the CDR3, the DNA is TGTGCCAGCAGTTTAGGTTCGACAGCAAATGGCTACACCTTC.

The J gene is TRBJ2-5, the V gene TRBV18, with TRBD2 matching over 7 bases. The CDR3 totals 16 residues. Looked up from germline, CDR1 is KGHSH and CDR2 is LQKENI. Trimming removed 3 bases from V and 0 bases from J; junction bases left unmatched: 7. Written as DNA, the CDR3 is TGTGCCAGCTCACCTCGCCCTAGCGGAAACCAAGAGACCCAGTACTTC. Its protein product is CASSPRPSGNQETQYF.

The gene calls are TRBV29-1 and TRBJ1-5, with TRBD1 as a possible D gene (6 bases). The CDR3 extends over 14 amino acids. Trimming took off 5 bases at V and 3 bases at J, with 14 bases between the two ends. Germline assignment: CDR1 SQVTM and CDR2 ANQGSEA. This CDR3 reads CSVTTQGNNQPQHF. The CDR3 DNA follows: TGCAGCGTTACCACACAGGGAAACAATCAGCCCCAGCATTTT.

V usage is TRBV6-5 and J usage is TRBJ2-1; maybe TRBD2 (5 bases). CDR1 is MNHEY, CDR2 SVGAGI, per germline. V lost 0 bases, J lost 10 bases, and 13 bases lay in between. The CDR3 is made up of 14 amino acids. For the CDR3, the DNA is TGTGCCAGCAGTTACTCGAACCTGAGGGAAGAGCAGTTCTTC. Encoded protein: CASSYSNLREEQFF.

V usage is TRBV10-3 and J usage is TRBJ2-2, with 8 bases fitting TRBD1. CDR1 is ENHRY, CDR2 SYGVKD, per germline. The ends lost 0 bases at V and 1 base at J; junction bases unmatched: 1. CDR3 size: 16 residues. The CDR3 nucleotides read TGTGCCATCAGTGAGTCCGGGACAGGGAACACCGGGGAGCTGTTTTTT. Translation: CAISESGTGNTGELFF.

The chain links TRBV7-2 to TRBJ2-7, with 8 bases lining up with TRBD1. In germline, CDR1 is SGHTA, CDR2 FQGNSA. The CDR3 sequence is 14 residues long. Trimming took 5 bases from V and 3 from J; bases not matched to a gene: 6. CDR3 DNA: TGTGCCAGCAGCGAAAGGACAGGGAGCTACGAGCAGTACTTC. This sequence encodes CASSERTGSYEQYF. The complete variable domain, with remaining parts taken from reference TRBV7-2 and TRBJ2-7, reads GAGVSQSPSNKVTEKGKDVELRCDPISGHTALYWYRQSLGQGLEFLIYFQGNSAPDKSGLPSDRFSAERTGGSVSTLTIQRTQQEDSAVYLCASSERTGSYEQYFGPGTRLTVT.

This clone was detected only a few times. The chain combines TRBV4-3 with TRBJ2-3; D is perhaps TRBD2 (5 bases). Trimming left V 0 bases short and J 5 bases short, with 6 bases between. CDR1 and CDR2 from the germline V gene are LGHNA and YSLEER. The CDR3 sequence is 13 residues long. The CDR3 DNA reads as TGCGCCAGCAGCCAAGATCGGGAAGATACGCAGTATTTT. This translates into CASSQDREDTQYF.

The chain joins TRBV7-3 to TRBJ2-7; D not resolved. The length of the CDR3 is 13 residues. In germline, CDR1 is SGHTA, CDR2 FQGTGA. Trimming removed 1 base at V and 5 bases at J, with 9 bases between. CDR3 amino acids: CASSLSTHDEQYF. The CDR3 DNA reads TGTGCCAGCAGCTTAAGCACTCATGACGAGCAGTACTTC.

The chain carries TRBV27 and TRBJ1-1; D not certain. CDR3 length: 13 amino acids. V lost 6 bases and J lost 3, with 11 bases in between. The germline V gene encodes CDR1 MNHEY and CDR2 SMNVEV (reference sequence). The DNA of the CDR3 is TGTGCCAGCAGCCCCGGGAAGTACACTGAAGCTTTCTTT. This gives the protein CASSPGKYTEAFF.

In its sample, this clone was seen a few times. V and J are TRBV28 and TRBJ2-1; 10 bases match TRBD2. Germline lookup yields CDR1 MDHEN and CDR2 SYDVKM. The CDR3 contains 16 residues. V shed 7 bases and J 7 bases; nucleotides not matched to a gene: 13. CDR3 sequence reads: CASNPSGTSGMNEQFF. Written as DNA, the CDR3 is TGTGCCAGCAACCCGTCGGGAACTAGCGGGATGAATGAGCAGTTCTTC.

This CDR3 is CASSSPAEAGLLYEQYF. The CDR3 region has the DNA TGTGCCAGCAGTTCCCCCGCCGAAGCGGGGCTACTCTACGAGCAGTACTTC. The V gene is TRBV28, the J gene TRBJ2-7, with 7 bases fitting TRBD2. The CDR3 contains 17 residues. Germline V lookup: CDR1 MDHEN, CDR2 SYDVKM. With V trimmed by 4 bases and J by 3 bases, 15 bases remained unmatched.

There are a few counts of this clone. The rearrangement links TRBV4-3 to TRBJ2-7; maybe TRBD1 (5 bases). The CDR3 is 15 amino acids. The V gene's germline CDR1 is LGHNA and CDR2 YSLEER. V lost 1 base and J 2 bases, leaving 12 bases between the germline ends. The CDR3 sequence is CASSQVVQGTYEQYF. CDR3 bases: TGCGCCAGCAGCCAAGTTGTTCAGGGAACCTACGAGCAGTACTTC.

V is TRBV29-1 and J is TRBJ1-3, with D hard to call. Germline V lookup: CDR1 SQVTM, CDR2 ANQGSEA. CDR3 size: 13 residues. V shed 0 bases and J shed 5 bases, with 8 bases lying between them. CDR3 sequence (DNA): TGCAGCGTTGAAGATCATGCGAGAAACACCATATATTTT. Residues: CSVEDHARNTIYF.

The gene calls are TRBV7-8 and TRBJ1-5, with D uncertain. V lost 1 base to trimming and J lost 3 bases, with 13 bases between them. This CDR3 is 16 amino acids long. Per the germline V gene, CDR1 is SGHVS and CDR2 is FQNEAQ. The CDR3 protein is CASSLGALVFNQPQHF. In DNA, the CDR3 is TGTGCCAGCAGCTTAGGGGCCCTGGTTTTCAATCAGCCCCAGCATTTT.

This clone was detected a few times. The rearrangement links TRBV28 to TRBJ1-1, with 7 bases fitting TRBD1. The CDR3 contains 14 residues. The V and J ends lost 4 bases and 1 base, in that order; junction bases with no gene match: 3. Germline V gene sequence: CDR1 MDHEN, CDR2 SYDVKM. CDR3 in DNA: TGTGCCAGCAGTTCACAGGGGAAGAACACTGAAGCTTTCTTT. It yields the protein CASSSQGKNTEAFF.

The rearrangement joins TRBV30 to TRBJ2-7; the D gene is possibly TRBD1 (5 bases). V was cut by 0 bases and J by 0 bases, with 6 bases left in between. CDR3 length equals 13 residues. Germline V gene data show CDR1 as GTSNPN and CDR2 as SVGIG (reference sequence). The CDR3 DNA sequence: TGTGCCTGGAGTGTAGGGGCCTCCTACGAGCAGTACTTC. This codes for CAWSVGASYEQYF.

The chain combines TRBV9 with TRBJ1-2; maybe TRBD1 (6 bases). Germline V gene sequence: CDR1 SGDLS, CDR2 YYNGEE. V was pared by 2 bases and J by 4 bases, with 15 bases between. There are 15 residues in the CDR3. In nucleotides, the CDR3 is TGTGCCAGCAGCGTCGGTCACAGGGCCATCTATGGCTACACCTTC. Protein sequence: CASSVGHRAIYGYTF. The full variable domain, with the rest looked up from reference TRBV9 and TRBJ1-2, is DSGVTQTPKHLITATGQRVTLRCSPRSGDLSVYWYQQSLDQGLQFLIQYYNGEERAKGNILERFSAQQFPDLHSELNLSSLELGDSALYFCASSVGHRAIYGYTFGSGTRLTVV.

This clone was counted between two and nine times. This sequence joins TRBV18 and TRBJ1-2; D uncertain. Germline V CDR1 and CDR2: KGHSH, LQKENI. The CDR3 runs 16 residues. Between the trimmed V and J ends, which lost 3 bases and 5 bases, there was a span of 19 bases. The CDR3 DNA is TGTGCCAGCTCACCCCGTTCCCAAGGCGGGTTGTATGGCTACACCTTC. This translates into CASSPRSQGGLYGYTF.

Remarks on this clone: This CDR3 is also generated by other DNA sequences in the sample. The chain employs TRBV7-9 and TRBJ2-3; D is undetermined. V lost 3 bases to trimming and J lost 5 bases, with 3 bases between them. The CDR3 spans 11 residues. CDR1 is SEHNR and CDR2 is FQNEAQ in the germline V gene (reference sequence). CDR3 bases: TGTGCCAGCAGCTTGAGAGATACGCAGTATTTT. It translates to CASSLRDTQYF.

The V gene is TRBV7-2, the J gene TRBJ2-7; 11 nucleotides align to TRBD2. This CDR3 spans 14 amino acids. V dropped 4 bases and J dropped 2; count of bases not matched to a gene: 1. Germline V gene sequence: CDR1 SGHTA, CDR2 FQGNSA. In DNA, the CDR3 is TGTGCCAGCAGCTCGGGACTAGCGGCCTACGAGCAGTACTTC. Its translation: CASSSGLAAYEQYF.

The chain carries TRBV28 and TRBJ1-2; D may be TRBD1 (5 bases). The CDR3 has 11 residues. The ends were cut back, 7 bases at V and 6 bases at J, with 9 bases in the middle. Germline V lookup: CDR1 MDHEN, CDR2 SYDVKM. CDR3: CASTGIDGYTF. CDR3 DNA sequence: TGTGCCAGCACAGGGATTGATGGCTACACCTTC.

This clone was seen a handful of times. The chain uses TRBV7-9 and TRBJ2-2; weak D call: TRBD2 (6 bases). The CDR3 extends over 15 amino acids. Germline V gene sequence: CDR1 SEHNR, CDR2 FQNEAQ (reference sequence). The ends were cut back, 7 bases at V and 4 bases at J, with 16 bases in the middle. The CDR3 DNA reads TGTGCCAGCACCCTTTCGGACGGGGGCACCGGGGAGCTGTTTTTT. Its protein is CASTLSDGGTGELFF. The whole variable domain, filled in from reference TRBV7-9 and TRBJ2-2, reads DTGVSQNPRHKITKRGQNVTFRCDPISEHNRLYWYRQTLGQGPEFLTYFQNEAQLEKSRLLSDRFSAERPKGSFSTLEIQRTEQGDSAMYLCASTLSDGGTGELFFGEGSRLTVL.

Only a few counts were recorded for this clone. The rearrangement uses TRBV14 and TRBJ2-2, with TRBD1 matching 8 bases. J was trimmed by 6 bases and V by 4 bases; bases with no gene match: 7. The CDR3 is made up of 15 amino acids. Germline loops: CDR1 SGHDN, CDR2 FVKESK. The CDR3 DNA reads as TGTGCCAGCAGCCGCGGACAGGACAGGGCCGGGGAGCTGTTTTTT. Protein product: CASSRGQDRAGELFF.

The CDR3 DNA reads TGCGCCAGCAGCCCCGGGACAGACAAAGAGACCCAGTACTTC. Its translation is CASSPGTDKETQYF. The chain uses TRBV5-1 and TRBJ2-5, with 7 bases lining up with TRBD1. CDR1 is SGHRS, CDR2 YFSETQ, per germline. Trimming at V came to 4 bases and at J to 3 bases, leaving 6 bases not matched to a gene. The CDR3 covers 14 residues.

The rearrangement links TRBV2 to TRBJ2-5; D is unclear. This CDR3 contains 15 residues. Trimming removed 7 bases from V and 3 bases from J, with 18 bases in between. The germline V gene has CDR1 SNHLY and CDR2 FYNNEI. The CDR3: CASKENQGAKETQYF. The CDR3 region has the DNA TGTGCCAGCAAAGAGAATCAAGGAGCTAAAGAGACCCAGTACTTC.